This TCR beta chain was identified during a study of technical replicates of blood from a few donors. Generated by immunoSEQ multiplex PCR, the TCRdb table keeps only in-frame clones and is missing some. Found here are around 89,000 clones, around 96% of them singletons; the top ten hold roughly 0.24%. The length of the CDR3 is 14 residues. With 8 bases removed from V and 4 bases from J, the gap between germline ends came to 15 bases. Germline V lookup: CDR1 MNHEY, CDR2 SVGAGI. What was sequenced was T cells isolated from PBMCs. The chain is built from TRBV6-5 and TRBJ1-3, with D uncertain. The TCR comes from a human donor in good health. CDR3 in amino acids: CASRTGISGNTIYF. As DNA, the CDR3 is TGTGCCAGCCGAACGGGGATCTCAGGAAACACCATATATTTT.